These 18 T cell receptor beta chains share one sample of origin, sequenced in a study of cytomegalovirus exposure and HLA in healthy donors. The PCR was carried out with 60 Vbeta primers and 13 Jbeta primers. Repertoires were generated with immunoSEQ multiplex PCR, while TCRdb's copy carries only in-frame clones and drops some. Its clone listing holds some 80,000 clones. The sample comprised PBMCs. The receptors were sampled from a woman aged 30 to 39 in good health and CMV-seronegative.

This rearrangement joins TRBV29-1 to TRBJ1-1; D is perhaps TRBD1 (5 bases). Germline CDR1 reads SQVTM; CDR2 reads ANQGSEA. CDR3 length: 11 residues. Trimming removed 7 bases at V and 8 bases at J, with 14 bases between. CDR3: CSGRWGREAFF. The CDR3 nucleotides are TGCAGCGGCCGTTGGGGCAGGGAAGCTTTCTTT.

CDR3 sequence: CASITGGGNTEAFF. The CDR3 DNA reads TGTGCCAGCATCACAGGGGGTGGGAACACTGAAGCTTTCTTT. This chain joins TRBV28 and TRBJ1-1, with 8 nucleotides matching TRBD1. CDR1 and CDR2 from the germline V gene are MDHEN and SYDVKM. After removal of 7 bases from V and 1 base from J, the junction contained 5 bases not matched to a gene. The CDR3 has 14 amino acids. Looking up the rest from reference TRBV28 and TRBJ1-1 gives the full variable domain: DVKVTQSSRYLVKRTGEKVFLECVQDMDHENMFWYRQDPGLGLRLIYFSYDVKMKEKGDIPEGYSVSREKKERFSLILESASTNQTSMYLCASITGGGNTEAFFGQGTRLTVV.

The rearrangement uses TRBV7-9 and TRBJ1-2; TRBD1 is a possible D gene (5 bases). CDR3 length: 14 residues. The ends were cut back, 0 bases at V and 6 bases at J, with 11 bases in the middle. Germline V gene lookup returns CDR1 SEHNR and CDR2 FQNEAQ (reference sequence). The CDR3 DNA sequence: TGTGCCAGCAGCTTAGCGCCAGGGCTGGATGGCTACACCTTC. Its protein is CASSLAPGLDGYTF.

The chain combines TRBV4-2 with TRBJ1-6; 8 nucleotides line up with TRBD1. The ends lost 0 bases at V and 10 bases at J; junction bases unmatched: 5. The CDR3 has 15 amino acids. The germline CDR1 and CDR2 sequences are LGHNA and YNFKEQ. This chain's CDR3 is CASSQDRDRRSPLHF. DNA of the CDR3: TGTGCCAGCAGCCAAGATCGGGACAGGCGGTCACCCCTCCACTTT.

This rearrangement joins TRBV7-8 to TRBJ1-3; 7 nucleotides align to TRBD1. V gave up 5 bases and J gave up 5 bases; unmatched junction bases: 9. The length of the CDR3 is 15 residues. Per the germline V gene, CDR1 is SGHVS and CDR2 is FQNEAQ. The CDR3 region has the DNA TGTGCCAGCAGCACTCACAGGGGAGATAGAAACACCATATATTTT. Its protein is CASSTHRGDRNTIYF.

The rearrangement links TRBV6-1 to TRBJ1-2; D ambiguous. V lost 10 bases and J 3 bases, leaving 21 bases between the germline ends. Germline CDR1 reads MNHNS; CDR2 reads SASEGT. CDR3 length: 15 residues. CDR3 region: CATKLGPVQHYGYTF. CDR3 sequence (DNA): TGTGCCACCAAACTAGGCCCTGTGCAACACTATGGCTACACCTTC.

The CDR3 DNA is TGTGCCAGCAGCGAGGTAGTTATTAACGAGCAGTACTTC. Its protein product is CASSEVVINEQYF. This sequence joins TRBV6-1 and TRBJ2-7; D not resolved. V shed 6 bases and J shed 5 bases, with 14 bases lying between them. The CDR3 loop spans 13 amino acids. Germline-derived CDR1 and CDR2 are MNHNS and SASEGT.

CDR3 residues: CASSGGTGVYEQYF. DNA for the CDR3: TGTGCCAGCAGCGGGGGGACAGGAGTATACGAGCAGTACTTC. J is TRBJ2-7 and V is TRBV7-8, with 8 bases lining up with TRBD1. Germline assignment: CDR1 SGHVS and CDR2 FQNEAQ. With 5 bases clipped from V and 4 bases from J, the junction kept 7 bases outside the gene matches. This CDR3 region has 14 residues.

The genes are TRBV5-1 and TRBJ2-1; the match to TRBD2 covers 7 bases. The CDR3 extends over 15 amino acids. CDR1 is SGHRS, CDR2 YFSETQ, per germline. V was pared by 2 bases and J by 4 bases, with 6 bases of the junction left unmatched. The CDR3 loop is CASSLSSGGYNEQFF. CDR3 nucleotides: TGCGCCAGCAGCTTATCTAGCGGAGGTTACAATGAGCAGTTCTTC.

The chain uses TRBV29-1 and TRBJ2-1; TRBD2 matches 11 bases. V was clipped by 7 bases and J by 8 bases; unmatched bases: 13. Germline V gene sequence: CDR1 SQVTM, CDR2 ANQGSEA. There are 15 residues in the CDR3. The CDR3 loop reads CSAITSGSWLDEQFF. The CDR3 region has the DNA TGCAGCGCCATTACTAGCGGGAGTTGGCTGGATGAGCAGTTCTTC.

The chain recombines TRBV6-1 with TRBJ2-3, with a tentative D call TRBD2 (6 bases). This CDR3 region has 15 residues. Germline CDR1 MNHNS, CDR2 SASEGT. Trimming shortened V by 5 bases and J by 2 bases, and 14 bases separated the two germline ends. In DNA form, the CDR3 reads TGTGCCAGCAGTCCGGGGACTCAAAACACAGATACGCAGTATTTT. Translated, it gives CASSPGTQNTDTQYF.

The V and J genes are TRBV29-1 and TRBJ1-3; unclear D gene. The CDR3 spans 14 residues. The V gene's germline CDR1 is SQVTM and CDR2 ANQGSEA. The ends were cut back, 5 bases at V and 0 bases at J, with 11 bases in the middle. The CDR3 loop is CSVSESLSGNTIYF. The CDR3 DNA reads as TGCAGCGTTTCCGAGTCGCTCTCTGGAAACACCATATATTTT.

The chain employs TRBV18 and TRBJ1-2, with D hard to call. The germline V gene has CDR1 KGHSH and CDR2 LQKENI. This CDR3 comprises 13 residues. The V end lost 6 bases, the J end lost 8 bases, and 16 bases lay between the germline ends. CDR3 sequence (DNA): TGTGCCAGCTCCACCGGGTTAAATGAAGGCTACACCTTC. Translating it yields CASSTGLNEGYTF.

The chain is built from TRBV28 and TRBJ1-1; the D is unclear. The CDR3 loop spans 18 amino acids. Per germline, CDR1 MDHEN and CDR2 SYDVKM. V was clipped by 4 bases and J by 4 bases, with 25 bases between them. The CDR3 region has the DNA TGTGCCAGCAGTTCCACCTTGTATCGGGAGTTTAGGAGCACTGAAGCTTTCTTT. Translation gives CASSSTLYREFRSTEAFF.

The chain recombines TRBV6-1 with TRBJ1-2; 10 bases are a match to TRBD1. V lost 9 bases, J lost 3 bases, and 7 bases stayed unmatched. CDR3 length equals 14 residues. In germline, CDR1 is MNHNS, CDR2 SASEGT. In nucleotides, the CDR3 is TGTGCCAGTAAATTGACAGGGGGCGACTATGGCTACACCTTC. It specifies CASKLTGGDYGYTF.

The rearrangement links TRBV18 to TRBJ2-2; D possibly corresponds to TRBD2 (6 bases). The length of the CDR3 is 16 residues. Trimming took off 1 base at V and 7 bases at J, with 16 bases between the two ends. Germline assignment: CDR1 KGHSH and CDR2 LQKENI. CDR3 region: CASSPLSSGVGGELFF. CDR3 nucleotide sequence: TGTGCCAGCTCACCACTATCGTCGGGGGTTGGCGGGGAGCTGTTTTTT.

This chain uses TRBV27 with TRBJ2-7; the D gene is possibly TRBD1 (6 bases). This CDR3 comprises 13 residues. The ends were cut back, 9 bases at V and 1 base at J, with 13 bases in the middle. Germline assignment: CDR1 MNHEY and CDR2 SMNVEV (reference sequence). CDR3 sequence reads: CASSRGYSYEQYF. The CDR3 nucleotides are TGTGCCAGTTCCAGGGGTTATTCCTACGAGCAGTACTTC.

The gene calls are TRBV10-3 and TRBJ2-7; D remains ambiguous. Germline CDR1 and CDR2: ENHRY and SYGVKD. Trimming shortened V by 0 bases and J by 5 bases, and 17 bases separated the two germline ends. This CDR3 region has 16 residues. Here the CDR3 DNA reads TGTGCCATCAGTGAGTCTTTTTACAGCTCCCTGAACGAGCAGTACTTC. It translates to CAISESFYSSLNEQYF.